This T cell receptor (beta chain) emerged from a study of CD8 T cells in Susac syndrome. The V gene's germline CDR1 is DFQATT and CDR2 SNEGSKA (reference sequence). V dropped 0 bases and J dropped 1 base, with 12 bases sitting between them. This CDR3 is 15 amino acids long. CD8+ and CD4+ T cells from blood underwent TCR beta sequencing. The healthy controls were matched to patients by age and sex. RNA totalling about 0.45 to 1 ug underwent reverse transcription with random hexamers. Across 54 Vbeta and 13 Jbeta, immunoSEQ multiplex PCR amplified TCR beta CDR3. TCRdb passed the immunoSEQ multiplex PCR reads through MiXCR, listing each CDR3 protein once. The table lists around 170,000 distinct CDR3 sequences, under 95% of them singletons.

V and J are TRBV20-1 and TRBJ2-5, with a weak D call TRBD2 (5 bases). This clonotype was sampled from a human donor in good health. The material sequenced was CD4+ T cells from PBMCs. The CDR3 here is CSARDPRGLQETQYF. The CDR3 nucleotides are TGCAGTGCTAGAGACCCCCGAGGGCTCCAAGAGACCCAGTACTTC.